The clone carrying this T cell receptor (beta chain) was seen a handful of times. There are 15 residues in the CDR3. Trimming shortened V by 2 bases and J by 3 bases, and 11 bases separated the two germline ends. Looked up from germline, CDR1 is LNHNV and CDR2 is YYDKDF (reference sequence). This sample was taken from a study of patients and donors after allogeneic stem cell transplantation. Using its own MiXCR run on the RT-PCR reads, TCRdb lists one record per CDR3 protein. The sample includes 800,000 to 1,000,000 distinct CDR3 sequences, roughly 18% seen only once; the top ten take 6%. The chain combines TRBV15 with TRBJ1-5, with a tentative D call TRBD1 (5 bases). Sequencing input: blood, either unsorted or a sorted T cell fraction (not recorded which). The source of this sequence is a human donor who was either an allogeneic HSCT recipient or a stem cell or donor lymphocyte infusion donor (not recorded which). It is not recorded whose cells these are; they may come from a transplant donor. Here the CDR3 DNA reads TGTGCCACCAGCAGAAAAGGGACGAACAATCAGCCCCAGCATTTT. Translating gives CATSRKGTNNQPQHF.